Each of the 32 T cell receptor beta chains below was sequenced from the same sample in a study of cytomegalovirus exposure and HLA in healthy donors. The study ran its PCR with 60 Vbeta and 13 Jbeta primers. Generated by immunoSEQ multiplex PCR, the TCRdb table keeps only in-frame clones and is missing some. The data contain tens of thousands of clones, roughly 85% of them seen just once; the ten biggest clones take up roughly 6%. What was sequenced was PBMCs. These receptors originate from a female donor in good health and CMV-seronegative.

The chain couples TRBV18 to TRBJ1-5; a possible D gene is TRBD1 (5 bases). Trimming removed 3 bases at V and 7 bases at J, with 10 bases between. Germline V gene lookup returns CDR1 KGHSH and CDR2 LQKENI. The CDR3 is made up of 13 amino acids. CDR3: CASSPPRGQPQHF. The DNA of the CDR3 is TGTGCCAGCTCACCCCCTCGGGGGCAGCCCCAGCATTTT.

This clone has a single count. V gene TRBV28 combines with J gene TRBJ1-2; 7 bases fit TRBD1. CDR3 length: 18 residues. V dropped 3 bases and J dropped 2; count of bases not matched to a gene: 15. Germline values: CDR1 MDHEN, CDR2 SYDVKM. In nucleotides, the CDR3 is TGTGCCAGCAGTTTGTTCGATGGTGGGACAGCCCTCAACTATGGCTACACCTTC. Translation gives CASSLFDGGTALNYGYTF.

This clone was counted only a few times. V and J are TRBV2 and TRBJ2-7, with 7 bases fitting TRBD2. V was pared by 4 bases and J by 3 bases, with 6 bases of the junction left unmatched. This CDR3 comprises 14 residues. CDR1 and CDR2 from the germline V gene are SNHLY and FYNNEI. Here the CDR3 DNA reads TGTGCCAGCAGTGTAGGGCCTAGCGGCTACGAGCAGTACTTC. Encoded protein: CASSVGPSGYEQYF.

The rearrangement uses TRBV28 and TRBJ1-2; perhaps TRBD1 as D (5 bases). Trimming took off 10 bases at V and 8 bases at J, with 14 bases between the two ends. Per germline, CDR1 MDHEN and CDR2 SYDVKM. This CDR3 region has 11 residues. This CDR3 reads CATTLGGGYTF. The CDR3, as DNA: TGTGCCACCACACTCGGGGGGGGCTACACCTTC.

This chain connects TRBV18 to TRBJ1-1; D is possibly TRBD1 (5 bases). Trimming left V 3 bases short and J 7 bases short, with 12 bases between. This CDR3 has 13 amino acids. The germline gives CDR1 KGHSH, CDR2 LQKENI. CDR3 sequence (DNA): TGTGCCAGCTCACCGACGGGGGATGTTGAAGCTTTCTTT. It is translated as CASSPTGDVEAFF.

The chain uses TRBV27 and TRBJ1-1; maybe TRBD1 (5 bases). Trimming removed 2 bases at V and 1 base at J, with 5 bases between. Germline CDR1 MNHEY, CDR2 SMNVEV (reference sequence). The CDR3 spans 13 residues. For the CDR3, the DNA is TGTGCCAGCAGTTTACAGGGGAACACTGAAGCTTTCTTT. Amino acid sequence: CASSLQGNTEAFF.

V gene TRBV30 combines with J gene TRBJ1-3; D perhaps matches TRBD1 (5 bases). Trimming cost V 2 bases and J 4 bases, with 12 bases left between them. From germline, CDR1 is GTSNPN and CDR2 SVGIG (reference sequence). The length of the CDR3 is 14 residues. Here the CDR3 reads CAWSRAGQGNTIYF. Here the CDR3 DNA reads TGTGCCTGGAGTAGGGCAGGGCAAGGAAACACCATATATTTT.

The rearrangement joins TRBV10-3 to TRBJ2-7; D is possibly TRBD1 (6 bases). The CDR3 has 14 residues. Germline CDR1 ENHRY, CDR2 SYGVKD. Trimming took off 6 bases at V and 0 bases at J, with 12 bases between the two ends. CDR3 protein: CAIRGHTSSYEQYF. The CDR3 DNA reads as TGTGCCATCAGGGGACATACAAGCTCCTACGAGCAGTACTTC.

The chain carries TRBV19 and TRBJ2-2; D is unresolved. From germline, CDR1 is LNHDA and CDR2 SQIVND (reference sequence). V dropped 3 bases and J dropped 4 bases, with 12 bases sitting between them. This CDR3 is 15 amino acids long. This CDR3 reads CASSIFTTATGELFF. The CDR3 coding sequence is TGTGCCAGTAGTATCTTCACCACAGCCACCGGGGAGCTGTTTTTT.

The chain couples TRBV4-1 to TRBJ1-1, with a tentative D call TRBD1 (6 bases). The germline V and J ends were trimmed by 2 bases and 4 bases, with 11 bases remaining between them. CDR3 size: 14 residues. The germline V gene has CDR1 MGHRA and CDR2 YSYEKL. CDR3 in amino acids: CASSQFTGSTEAFF. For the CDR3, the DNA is TGCGCCAGCAGCCAATTTACAGGGAGCACTGAAGCTTTCTTT.

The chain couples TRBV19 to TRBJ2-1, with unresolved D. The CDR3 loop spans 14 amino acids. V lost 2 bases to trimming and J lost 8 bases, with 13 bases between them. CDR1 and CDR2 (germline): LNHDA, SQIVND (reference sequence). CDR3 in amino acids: CASSIPTQVDEQFF. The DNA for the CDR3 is TGTGCCAGTAGTATACCCACTCAAGTGGATGAGCAGTTCTTC. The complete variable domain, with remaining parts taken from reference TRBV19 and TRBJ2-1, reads DGGITQSPKYLFRKEGQNVTLSCEQNLNHDAMYWYRQDPGQGLRLIYYSQIVNDFQKGDIAEGYSVSREKKESFPLTVTSAQKNPTAFYLCASSIPTQVDEQFFGPGTRLTVL.

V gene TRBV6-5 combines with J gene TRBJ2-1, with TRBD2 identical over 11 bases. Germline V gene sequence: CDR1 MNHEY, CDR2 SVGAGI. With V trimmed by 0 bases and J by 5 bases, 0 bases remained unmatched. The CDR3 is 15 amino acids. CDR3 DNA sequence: TGTGCCAGCAGTTACTCACTAGCGGGAGACAATGAGCAGTTCTTC. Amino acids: CASSYSLAGDNEQFF.

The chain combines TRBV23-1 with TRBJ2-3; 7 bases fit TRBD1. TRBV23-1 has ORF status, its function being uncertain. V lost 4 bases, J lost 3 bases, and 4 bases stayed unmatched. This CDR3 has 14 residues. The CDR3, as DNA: TGCGCCAGCAGTCCACAGGGGATTACAGATACGCAGTATTTT. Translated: CASSPQGITDTQYF.

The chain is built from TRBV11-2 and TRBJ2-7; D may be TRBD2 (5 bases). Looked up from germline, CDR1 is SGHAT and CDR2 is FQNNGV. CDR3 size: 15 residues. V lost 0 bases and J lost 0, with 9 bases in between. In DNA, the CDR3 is TGTGCCAGCAGCTTAGAGGTAGCGAGCTCCTACGAGCAGTACTTC. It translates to CASSLEVASSYEQYF. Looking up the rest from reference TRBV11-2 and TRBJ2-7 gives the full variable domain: EAGVAQSPRYKIIEKRQSVAFWCNPISGHATLYWYQQILGQGPKLLIQFQNNGVVDDSQLPKDRFSAERLKGVDSTLKIQPAKLEDSAVYLCASSLEVASSYEQYFGPGTRLTVT.

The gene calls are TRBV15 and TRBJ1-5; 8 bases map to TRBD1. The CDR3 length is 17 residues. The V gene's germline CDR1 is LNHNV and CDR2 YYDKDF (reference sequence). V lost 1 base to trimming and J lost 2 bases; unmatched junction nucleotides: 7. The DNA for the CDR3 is TGTGCCACCAGCAGAGGGACAGGGACCCATGGCAATCAGCCCCAGCATTTT. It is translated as CATSRGTGTHGNQPQHF.

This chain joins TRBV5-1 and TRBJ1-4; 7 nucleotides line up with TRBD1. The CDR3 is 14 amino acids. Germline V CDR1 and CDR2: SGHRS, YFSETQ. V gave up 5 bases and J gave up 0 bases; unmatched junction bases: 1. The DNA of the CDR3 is TGCGCCAGCAGAACAGGGGCAACTAATGAAAAACTGTTTTTT. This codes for CASRTGATNEKLFF.

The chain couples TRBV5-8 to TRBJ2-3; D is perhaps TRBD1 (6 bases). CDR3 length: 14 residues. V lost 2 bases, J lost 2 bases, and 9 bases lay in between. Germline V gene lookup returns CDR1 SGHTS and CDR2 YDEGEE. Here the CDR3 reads CASSLTGSTDTQYF. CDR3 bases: TGTGCCAGCAGCTTAACAGGGTCCACAGATACGCAGTATTTT. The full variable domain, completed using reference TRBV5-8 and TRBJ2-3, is EAGVTQSPTHLIKTRGQQATLRCSPISGHTSVYWYQQALGLGLQFLLWYDEGEERNRGNFPPRFSGRQFPNYSSELNVNALELEDSALYLCASSLTGSTDTQYFGPGTRLTVL.

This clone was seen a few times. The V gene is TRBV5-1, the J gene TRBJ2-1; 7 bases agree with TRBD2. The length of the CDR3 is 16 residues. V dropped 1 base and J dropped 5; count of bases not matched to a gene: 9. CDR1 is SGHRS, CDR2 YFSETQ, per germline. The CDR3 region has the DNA TGCGCCAGCAGCTTGAGGCCTAGCGGTTCCCACAATGAGCAGTTCTTC. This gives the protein CASSLRPSGSHNEQFF.

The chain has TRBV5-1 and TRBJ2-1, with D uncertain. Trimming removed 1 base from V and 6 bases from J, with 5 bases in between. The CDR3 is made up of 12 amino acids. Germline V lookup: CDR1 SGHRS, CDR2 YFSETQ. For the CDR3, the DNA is TGCGCCAGCAGCTTGAGCCTCAATGAGCAGTTCTTC. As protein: CASSLSLNEQFF.

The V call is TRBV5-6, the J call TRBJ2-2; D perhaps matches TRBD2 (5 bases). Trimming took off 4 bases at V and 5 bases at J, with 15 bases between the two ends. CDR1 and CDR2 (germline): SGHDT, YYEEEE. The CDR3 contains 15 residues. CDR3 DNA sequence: TGTGCCAGCAGCCCTCTGAGCGGTCAGACCGGGGAGCTGTTTTTT. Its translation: CASSPLSGQTGELFF.

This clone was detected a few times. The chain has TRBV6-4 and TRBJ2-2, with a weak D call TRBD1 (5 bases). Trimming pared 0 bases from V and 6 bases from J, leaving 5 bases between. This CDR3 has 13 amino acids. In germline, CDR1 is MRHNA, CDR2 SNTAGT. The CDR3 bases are TGTGCCAGCAGTGACTCACAGGCCGGGGAGCTGTTTTTT. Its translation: CASSDSQAGELFF.

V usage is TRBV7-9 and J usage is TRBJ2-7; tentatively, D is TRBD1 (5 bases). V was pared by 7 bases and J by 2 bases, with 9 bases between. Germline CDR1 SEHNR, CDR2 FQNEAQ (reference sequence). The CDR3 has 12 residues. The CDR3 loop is CASMQGTYEQYF. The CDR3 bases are TGTGCCAGCATGCAGGGAACCTACGAGCAGTACTTC.

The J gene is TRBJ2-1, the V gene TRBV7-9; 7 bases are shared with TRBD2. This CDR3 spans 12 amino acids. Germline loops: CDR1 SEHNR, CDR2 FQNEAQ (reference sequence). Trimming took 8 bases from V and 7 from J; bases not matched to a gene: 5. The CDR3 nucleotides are TGTGCCAGCTGCTATAGCGGGAATGAGCAGTTCTTC. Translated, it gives CASCYSGNEQFF.

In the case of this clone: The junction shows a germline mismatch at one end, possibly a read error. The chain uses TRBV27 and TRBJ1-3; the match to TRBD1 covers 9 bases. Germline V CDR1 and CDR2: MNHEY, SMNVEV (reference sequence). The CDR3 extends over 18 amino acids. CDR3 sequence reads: CAISLISPGTGNGNTIYF. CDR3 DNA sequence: TGTGCCATCAGTTTGATTAGTCCCGGGACAGGGAACGGAAACACCATATATTTT.

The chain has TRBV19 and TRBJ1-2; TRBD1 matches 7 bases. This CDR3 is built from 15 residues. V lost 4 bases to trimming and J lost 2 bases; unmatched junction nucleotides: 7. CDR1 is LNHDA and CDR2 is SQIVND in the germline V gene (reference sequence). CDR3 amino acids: CASSTRDSLNYGYTF. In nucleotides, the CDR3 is TGTGCCAGTAGTACCCGGGACAGCTTAAACTATGGCTACACCTTC.

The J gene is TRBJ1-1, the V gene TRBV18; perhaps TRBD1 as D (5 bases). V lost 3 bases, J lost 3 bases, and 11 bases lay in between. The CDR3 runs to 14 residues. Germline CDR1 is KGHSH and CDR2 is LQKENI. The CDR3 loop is CASSPQGGDTEAFF. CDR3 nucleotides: TGTGCCAGCTCACCTCAGGGAGGGGACACTGAAGCTTTCTTT.

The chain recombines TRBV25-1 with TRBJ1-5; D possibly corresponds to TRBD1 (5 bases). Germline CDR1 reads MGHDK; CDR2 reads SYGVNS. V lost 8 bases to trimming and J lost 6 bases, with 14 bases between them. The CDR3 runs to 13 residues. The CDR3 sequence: CASGGGSGQPQHF. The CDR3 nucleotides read TGTGCCAGCGGGGGGGGAAGCGGTCAGCCCCAGCATTTT.

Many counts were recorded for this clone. In DNA, the CDR3 is TGTGCCAGTGCGACAGGGGCCAATCAGCCCCAGCATTTT. Protein product: CASATGANQPQHF. The rearrangement uses TRBV6-4 and TRBJ1-5; 8 bases match TRBD1. This CDR3 spans 13 amino acids. V lost 9 bases to trimming and J lost 3 bases; unmatched junction nucleotides: 4. The germline V gene encodes CDR1 MRHNA and CDR2 SNTAGT.

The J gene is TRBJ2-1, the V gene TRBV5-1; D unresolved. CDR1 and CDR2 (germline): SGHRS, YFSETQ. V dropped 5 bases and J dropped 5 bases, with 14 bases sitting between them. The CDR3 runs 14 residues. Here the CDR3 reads CASRPHDSNNEQFF. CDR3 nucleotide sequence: TGCGCCAGCAGGCCACATGATTCGAACAATGAGCAGTTCTTC.

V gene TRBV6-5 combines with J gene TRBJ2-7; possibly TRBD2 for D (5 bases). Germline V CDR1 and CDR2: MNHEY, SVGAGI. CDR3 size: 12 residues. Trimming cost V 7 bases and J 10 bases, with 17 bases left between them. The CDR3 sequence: CASKQGLMEQYF. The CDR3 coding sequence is TGTGCCAGCAAACAAGGACTGATGGAACAGTACTTC.

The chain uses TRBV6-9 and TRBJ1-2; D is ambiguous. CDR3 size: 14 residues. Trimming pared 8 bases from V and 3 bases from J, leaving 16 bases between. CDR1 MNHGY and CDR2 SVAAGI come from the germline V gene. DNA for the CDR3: TGTGCCAGCCCCTTGGGAGGGCCCCACTATGGCTACACCTTC. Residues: CASPLGGPHYGYTF.

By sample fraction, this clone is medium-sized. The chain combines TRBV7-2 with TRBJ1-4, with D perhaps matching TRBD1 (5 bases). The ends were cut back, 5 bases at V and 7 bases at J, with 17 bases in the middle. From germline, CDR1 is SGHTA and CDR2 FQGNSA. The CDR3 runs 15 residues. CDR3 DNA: TGTGCCAGCAGCCCTCGCGGCCAGGGTAGTGAAAAACTGTTTTTT. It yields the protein CASSPRGQGSEKLFF.